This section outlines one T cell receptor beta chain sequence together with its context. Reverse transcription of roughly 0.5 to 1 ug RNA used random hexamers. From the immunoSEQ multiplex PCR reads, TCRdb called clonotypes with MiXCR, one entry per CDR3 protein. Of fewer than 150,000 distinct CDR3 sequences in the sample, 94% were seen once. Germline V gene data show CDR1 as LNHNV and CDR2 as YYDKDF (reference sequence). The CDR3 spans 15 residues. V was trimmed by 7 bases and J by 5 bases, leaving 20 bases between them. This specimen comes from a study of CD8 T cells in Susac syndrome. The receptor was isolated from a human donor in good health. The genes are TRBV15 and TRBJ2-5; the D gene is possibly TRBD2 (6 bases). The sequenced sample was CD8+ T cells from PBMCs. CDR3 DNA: TGTGCCACCACCACGAGCCGGAGGGCCGGGGAGACCCAGTACTTC. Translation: CATTTSRRAGETQYF.